A single sample is the source of the 25 T cell receptor beta chains below, sequenced in a study of T cell responses to AZD1222 COVID-19 vaccine. Sequencing was performed with immunoSEQ multiplex PCR; in TCRdb, only in-frame clones are kept and a portion is missing. The sample has approximately 120,000 clones, roughly 90% seen once. This sample comprised peripheral blood, obtained on day 0 of AZD1222 vaccination. Receptors were obtained from an adult in good health.

In nucleotides, the CDR3 is TGTGCCATCAGTGCAGTTGGGGAAAAACTGTTTTTT. Its translation is CAISAVGEKLFF. V and J are TRBV10-3 and TRBJ1-4; D gene unclear. Germline CDR1 and CDR2: ENHRY and SYGVKD. There are 12 residues in the CDR3. V lost 4 bases, J lost 8 bases, and 8 bases lay in between.

The gene calls are TRBV24-1 and TRBJ2-3, with TRBD1 identical over 11 bases. In germline, CDR1 is KGHDR, CDR2 SFDVKD. CDR3 length equals 15 residues. J was trimmed by 5 bases and V by 8 bases; bases with no gene match: 8. This CDR3 reads CATTTPGQGGDTQYF. In nucleotides, the CDR3 is TGTGCCACCACCACTCCGGGACAGGGGGGAGATACGCAGTATTTT.

The chain couples TRBV11-3 to TRBJ1-1; 10 bases map to TRBD1. Germline loops: CDR1 SGHNT, CDR2 YENEEA. The trim removed 1 base at V and 4 bases at J, leaving 0 bases unmatched. The CDR3 runs to 14 residues. The CDR3 region has the DNA TGTGCCAGCAGCTTAGGACAGGGGGCCACTGAAGCTTTCTTT. Encoded protein: CASSLGQGATEAFF.

The V gene is TRBV5-1, the J gene TRBJ2-1; a possible D gene is TRBD2 (5 bases). Germline CDR1 is SGHRS and CDR2 is YFSETQ. This CDR3 has 12 amino acids. Deletions cut 2 bases from V and 7 bases from J, with 7 bases between. The CDR3 protein is CASSLPGNEQFF. CDR3 DNA: TGCGCCAGCAGCTTACCGGGGAATGAGCAGTTCTTC.

The V call is TRBV7-2, the J call TRBJ2-7; a weak D match, TRBD1 (5 bases). V was trimmed by 5 bases and J by 2 bases, leaving 13 bases between them. Germline CDR1 and CDR2: SGHTA and FQGNSA. The CDR3 runs 14 residues. The CDR3 here is CASSPPTVPYEQYF. Here the CDR3 DNA reads TGTGCCAGCAGCCCACCGACAGTCCCCTACGAGCAGTACTTC. The whole variable domain, filled in from reference TRBV7-2 and TRBJ2-7, reads GAGVSQSPSNKVTEKGKDVELRCDPISGHTALYWYRQSLGQGLEFLIYFQGNSAPDKSGLPSDRFSAERTGGSVSTLTIQRTQQEDSAVYLCASSPPTVPYEQYFGPGTRLTVT.

The chain has TRBV6-2 or TRBV6-3 and TRBJ2-5, with 7 bases fitting TRBD2. CDR1 and CDR2 (germline): MNHEY, SVGEGT. The CDR3 is made up of 13 amino acids. Losses at the gene ends were 6 bases for V and 4 bases for J; bases not matched to a gene: 5. In DNA form, the CDR3 reads TGTGCCAGCAGCCAGGGACTACCAGAGACCCAGTACTTC. Residues: CASSQGLPETQYF.

The V call is TRBV7-3, the J call TRBJ2-1; D perhaps matches TRBD2 (5 bases). Germline assignment: CDR1 SGHTA and CDR2 FQGTGA. CDR3 size: 18 residues. Between the trimmed V and J ends, which lost 0 bases and 4 bases, there was a span of 19 bases. The CDR3 region is CASSLTLLTGMGYNEQFF. The CDR3 DNA follows: TGTGCCAGCAGCTTAACGCTTCTTACGGGAATGGGGTACAATGAGCAGTTCTTC.

This chain joins TRBV10-3 and TRBJ2-3; 8 bases fit TRBD1. Germline trimming cut 0 bases from V and 1 base from J; bases unmatched to any gene: 0. The CDR3 is 15 residues long. The germline CDR1 and CDR2 sequences are ENHRY and SYGVKD. CDR3 coding DNA: TGTGCCATCAGTGAGTCGGGACAGGGCACAGATACGCAGTATTTT. It codes for CAISESGQGTDTQYF.

This clone has only one observation. V and J are TRBV7-2 and TRBJ1-1; perhaps TRBD1 as D (5 bases). CDR1 and CDR2 from the germline V gene are SGHTA and FQGNSA. Trimming took off 6 bases at V and 5 bases at J, with 16 bases between the two ends. This CDR3 is 14 amino acids long. The CDR3 DNA sequence: TGTGCCAGCAGTGGGCCGGGGGGAGGTACTGAAGCTTTCTTT. Amino acids: CASSGPGGGTEAFF.

V is TRBV12-2 and J is TRBJ2-3; TRBD2 was called by the table and not checked on the DNA. TRBV12-2 is a recognized pseudogene. This CDR3 has 18 amino acids. The DNA of the CDR3 is TGTGCAAGTCGCTTAACGACTGGACTAGCGGGAGACACAGATACGCAGTATTTT. As protein: CASRLTTGLAGDTDTQYF.

The genes are TRBV28 and TRBJ2-7; 7 nucleotides match TRBD1. This CDR3 comprises 13 residues. Per the germline V gene, CDR1 is MDHEN and CDR2 is SYDVKM. V lost 6 bases and J lost 3; bases outside the gene matches: 5. DNA of the CDR3: TGTGCCAGCAGACCCGGGACAGTCTACGAGCAGTACTTC. Translating gives CASRPGTVYEQYF.

The V and J genes are TRBV19 and TRBJ1-4; D remains unclear. CDR1 and CDR2 from the germline V gene are LNHDA and SQIVND (reference sequence). V was clipped by 4 bases and J by 0 bases, with 9 bases between them. CDR3 length: 15 residues. CDR3 coding DNA: TGTGCCAGTAGTACGACCGTGGCAACTAATGAAAAACTGTTTTTT. It codes for CASSTTVATNEKLFF.

This rearrangement joins TRBV13 to TRBJ2-1; D is unclear. Trimming shortened V by 2 bases and J by 1 base, and 0 bases separated the two germline ends. The germline V gene has CDR1 PRHDT and CDR2 FYEKMQ (reference sequence). CDR3 size: 12 residues. CDR3 sequence: CASSLSYNEQFF. CDR3 bases: TGTGCCAGCAGCTTATCCTACAATGAGCAGTTCTTC.

This chain joins TRBV5-1 and TRBJ1-2; TRBD1 matches at 7 bases. CDR3 length: 18 amino acids. The V gene end was trimmed by 4 bases and the J gene end by 6 bases; junction bases not matched to a gene: 21. The germline V gene has CDR1 SGHRS and CDR2 YFSETQ. CDR3 DNA: TGCGCCAGCAGCCCGGCTTTTCAGCGGCAGGGGGTACGAAATGGCTACACCTTC. It specifies CASSPAFQRQGVRNGYTF.

The chain is built from TRBV24-1 and TRBJ1-1; 7 nucleotides agree with TRBD1. The CDR3 is made up of 14 amino acids. The ends lost 3 bases at V and 4 bases at J; junction bases unmatched: 4. From germline, CDR1 is KGHDR and CDR2 SFDVKD. DNA for the CDR3: TGTGCCACCAGTGATACTGACAGGGCCACTGAAGCTTTCTTT. This translates into CATSDTDRATEAFF.

J is TRBJ1-3 and V is TRBV27; D unclear. Looked up from germline, CDR1 is MNHEY and CDR2 is SMNVEV (reference sequence). V was pared by 5 bases and J by 4 bases, with 9 bases between. This CDR3 contains 13 residues. DNA for the CDR3: TGTGCCAGCAGTCTCTGGTGGGGAAACACCATATATTTT. Protein sequence: CASSLWWGNTIYF.

The chain combines TRBV3-1 (or the pseudogene TRBV3-2) with TRBJ2-1; 7 bases agree with TRBD2. After removal of 3 bases from V and 9 bases from J, the junction contained 14 bases not matched to a gene. The CDR3 has 16 amino acids. The germline V gene has CDR1 LGHDT and CDR2 YNNKEL (reference sequence). The CDR3 nucleotides are TGTGCCAGCAGCCAGCTATACCCAGGGACTACAAGTGAGCAGTTCTTC. Translating it yields CASSQLYPGTTSEQFF.

J is TRBJ2-7 and V is TRBV6-5, with D tentatively TRBD1 (5 bases). Germline V gene data show CDR1 as MNHEY and CDR2 as SVGAGI. V was clipped by 8 bases and J by 0 bases, with 14 bases between them. This CDR3 has 14 residues. The CDR3 DNA reads as TGTGCCAGCTTCAGCCTGGACACCTCCTACGAGCAGTACTTC. Protein sequence: CASFSLDTSYEQYF.

This clone was seen a single time. The rearrangement links TRBV4-3 to TRBJ1-5, with D possibly TRBD1 on 6 matching bases. The germline CDR1 and CDR2 sequences are LGHNA and YSLEER. The CDR3 has 14 residues. V was pared by 1 base and J by 5 bases, with 9 bases between. The CDR3 protein is CASSQGAGDQPQHF. CDR3 bases: TGCGCCAGCAGCCAAGGGGCAGGGGATCAGCCCCAGCATTTT.

This clone was seen just once. V usage is TRBV19 and J usage is TRBJ1-5, with 8 bases fitting TRBD1. The V gene's germline CDR1 is LNHDA and CDR2 SQIVND (reference sequence). This CDR3 has 15 residues. With V trimmed by 9 bases and J by 4 bases, 11 bases remained unmatched. The chain's CDR3 is CASTQTGGGNQPQHF. CDR3 nucleotides: TGTGCCAGCACCCAAACAGGGGGAGGAAATCAGCCCCAGCATTTT.

This clone was found a few times. This chain connects TRBV27 to TRBJ1-1; D is perhaps TRBD1 (6 bases). The CDR3 length is 14 residues. The germline CDR1 and CDR2 sequences are MNHEY and SMNVEV (reference sequence). Trimming removed 4 bases from V and 6 bases from J, with 15 bases in between. DNA of the CDR3: TGTGCCAGCAGTTCCGTAGACAGGCAGGCTGAAGCTTTCTTT. Translated: CASSSVDRQAEAFF.

The genes are TRBV27 and TRBJ1-2; D is possibly TRBD1 (5 bases). This CDR3 comprises 14 residues. Trimming took off 0 bases at V and 2 bases at J, with 7 bases between the two ends. CDR1 and CDR2 (germline): MNHEY, SMNVEV (reference sequence). The CDR3 sequence: CASSLSRENYGYTF. CDR3 DNA sequence: TGTGCCAGCAGTTTATCCAGGGAAAACTATGGCTACACCTTC.

This clone has only a few counts. The J gene is TRBJ2-5, the V gene TRBV19; the D gene could be TRBD1 or TRBD2 (5 bases each). Trimming left V 3 bases short and J 2 bases short, with 13 bases between. Per the germline V gene, CDR1 is LNHDA and CDR2 is SQIVND (reference sequence). The CDR3 is made up of 15 amino acids. CDR3 sequence reads: CASSMGVAIQETQYF. Here the CDR3 DNA reads TGTGCCAGTAGTATGGGGGTAGCGATTCAAGAGACCCAGTACTTC.

V usage is TRBV4-1 and J usage is TRBJ1-5; D remains unclear. The CDR3 has 16 amino acids. The germline CDR1 and CDR2 sequences are MGHRA and YSYEKL. V dropped 4 bases and J dropped 0 bases, with 13 bases sitting between them. CDR3 coding DNA: TGCGCCAGCAGCCCCCGACTGGTCAGTAGCAATCAGCCCCAGCATTTT. Its translation is CASSPRLVSSNQPQHF.

The chain uses TRBV2 and TRBJ2-5, with 7 bases aligning to TRBD2. Per the germline V gene, CDR1 is SNHLY and CDR2 is FYNNEI. J was trimmed by 5 bases and V by 8 bases; bases with no gene match: 8. The CDR3 covers 13 residues. CDR3 sequence: CASHRVAGETQYF. CDR3 DNA: TGTGCCAGCCATCGAGTAGCGGGCGAGACCCAGTACTTC.